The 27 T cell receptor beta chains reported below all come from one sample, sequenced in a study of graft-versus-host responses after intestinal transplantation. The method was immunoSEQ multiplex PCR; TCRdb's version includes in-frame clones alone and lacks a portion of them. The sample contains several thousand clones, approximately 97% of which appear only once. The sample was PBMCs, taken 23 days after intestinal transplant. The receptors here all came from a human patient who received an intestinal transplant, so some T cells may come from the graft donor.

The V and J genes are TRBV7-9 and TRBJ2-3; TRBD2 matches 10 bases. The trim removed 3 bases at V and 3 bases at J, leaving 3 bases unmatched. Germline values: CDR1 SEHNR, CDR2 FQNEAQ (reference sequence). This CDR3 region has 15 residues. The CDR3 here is CASSLPTSGTDTQYF. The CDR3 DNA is TGTGCCAGCAGCTTGCCGACTAGCGGGACAGATACGCAGTATTTT. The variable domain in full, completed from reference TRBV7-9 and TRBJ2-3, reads DTGVSQNPRHKITKRGQNVTFRCDPISEHNRLYWYRQTLGQGPEFLTYFQNEAQLEKSRLLSDRFSAERPKGSFSTLEIQRTEQGDSAMYLCASSLPTSGTDTQYFGPGTRLTVL.

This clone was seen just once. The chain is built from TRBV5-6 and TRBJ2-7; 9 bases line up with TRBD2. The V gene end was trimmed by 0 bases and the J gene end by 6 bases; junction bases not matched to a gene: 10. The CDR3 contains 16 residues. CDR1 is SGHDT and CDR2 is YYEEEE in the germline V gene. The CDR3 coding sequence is TGTGCCAGCAGCTTGGCCGTAGCGGGAGCTTTGGGCGAGCAGTACTTC. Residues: CASSLAVAGALGEQYF.

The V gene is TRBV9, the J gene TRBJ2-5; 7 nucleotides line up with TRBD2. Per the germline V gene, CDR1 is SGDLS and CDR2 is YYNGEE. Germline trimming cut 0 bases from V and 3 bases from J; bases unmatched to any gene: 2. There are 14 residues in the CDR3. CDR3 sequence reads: CASSVVAGEETQYF. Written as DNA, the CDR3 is TGTGCCAGCAGCGTAGTGGCGGGAGAAGAGACCCAGTACTTC. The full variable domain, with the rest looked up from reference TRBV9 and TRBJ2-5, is DSGVTQTPKHLITATGQRVTLRCSPRSGDLSVYWYQQSLDQGLQFLIQYYNGEERAKGNILERFSAQQFPDLHSELNLSSLELGDSALYFCASSVVAGEETQYFGPGTRLLVL.

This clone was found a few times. CDR3 DNA: TGTGCCTGGAAGGACAATACCTACGAGCAGTACTTC. It encodes CAWKDNTYEQYF. The gene calls are TRBV30 and TRBJ2-7; possibly TRBD1 for D (5 bases). This CDR3 spans 12 amino acids. The germline V gene has CDR1 GTSNPN and CDR2 SVGIG (reference sequence). With 4 bases removed from V and 2 bases from J, the gap between germline ends came to 9 bases. Full variable domain (rest looked up from reference TRBV30 and TRBJ2-7): SQTIHQWPATLVQPVGSPLSLECTVEGTSNPNLYWYRQAAGRGLQLLFYSVGIGQISSEVPQNLSASRPQDRQFILSSKKLLLSDSGFYLCAWKDNTYEQYFGPGTRLTVT.

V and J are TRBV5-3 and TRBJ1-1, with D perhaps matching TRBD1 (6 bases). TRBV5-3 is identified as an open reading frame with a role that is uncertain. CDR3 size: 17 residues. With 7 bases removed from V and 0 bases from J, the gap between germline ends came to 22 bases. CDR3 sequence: CARSPRGARVLNTEAFF. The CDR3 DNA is TGTGCCAGATCCCCCCGGGGGGCCAGGGTTTTGAACACTGAAGCTTTCTTT.

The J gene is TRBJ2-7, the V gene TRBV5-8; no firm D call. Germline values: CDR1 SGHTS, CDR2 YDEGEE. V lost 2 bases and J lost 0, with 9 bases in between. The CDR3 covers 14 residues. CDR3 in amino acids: CASSFLQLSYEQYF. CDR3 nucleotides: TGTGCCAGCAGCTTCCTACAGCTCTCCTACGAGCAGTACTTC.

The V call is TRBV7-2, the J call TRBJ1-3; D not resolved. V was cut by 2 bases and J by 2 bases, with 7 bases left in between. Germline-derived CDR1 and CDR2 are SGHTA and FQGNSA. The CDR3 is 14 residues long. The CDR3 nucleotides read TGTGCCAGCAGCTTACCGGGTACTGGAAACACCATATATTTT. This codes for CASSLPGTGNTIYF.

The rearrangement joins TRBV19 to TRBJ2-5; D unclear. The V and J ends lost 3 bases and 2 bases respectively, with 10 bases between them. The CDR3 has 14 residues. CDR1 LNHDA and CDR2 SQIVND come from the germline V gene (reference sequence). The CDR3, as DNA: TGTGCCAGTAGTATGATGGCAGGACAAGAGACCCAGTACTTC. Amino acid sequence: CASSMMAGQETQYF.

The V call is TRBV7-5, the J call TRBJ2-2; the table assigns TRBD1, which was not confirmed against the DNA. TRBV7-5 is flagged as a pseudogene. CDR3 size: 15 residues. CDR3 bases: TGTGCCAGCAGGCCTCGACAGGGCACAGAGGGGGAGCTGTTTTTT. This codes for CASRPRQGTEGELFF.

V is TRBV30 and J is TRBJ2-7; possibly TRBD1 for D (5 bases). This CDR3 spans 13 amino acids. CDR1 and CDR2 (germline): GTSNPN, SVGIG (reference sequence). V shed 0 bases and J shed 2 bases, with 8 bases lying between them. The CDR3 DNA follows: TGTGCCTGGAGTGTAAGGGGAACCTACGAGCAGTACTTC. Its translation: CAWSVRGTYEQYF.

CDR3 sequence: CASSQQTSGYYEQYF. The CDR3 DNA follows: TGCGCCAGCAGCCAACAGACTAGCGGGTACTACGAGCAGTACTTC. The chain employs TRBV4-1 and TRBJ2-7, with 10 nucleotides matching TRBD2. The CDR3 is made up of 15 amino acids. Germline V gene data show CDR1 as MGHRA and CDR2 as YSYEKL. The ends lost 2 bases at V and 3 bases at J; junction bases unmatched: 4.

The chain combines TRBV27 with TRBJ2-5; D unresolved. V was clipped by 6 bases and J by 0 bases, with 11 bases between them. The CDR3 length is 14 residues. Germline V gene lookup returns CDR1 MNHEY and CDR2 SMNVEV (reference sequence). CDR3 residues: CASSPREYQETQYF. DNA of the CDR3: TGTGCCAGCAGCCCCCGAGAGTACCAAGAGACCCAGTACTTC.

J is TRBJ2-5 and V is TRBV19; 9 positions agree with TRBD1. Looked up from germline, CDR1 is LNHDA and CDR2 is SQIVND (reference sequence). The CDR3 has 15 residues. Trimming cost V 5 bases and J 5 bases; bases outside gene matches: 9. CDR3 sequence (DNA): TGTGCCAGTAGTGCTGCACAGGGGGCCGATGAGACCCAGTACTTC. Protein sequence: CASSAAQGADETQYF.

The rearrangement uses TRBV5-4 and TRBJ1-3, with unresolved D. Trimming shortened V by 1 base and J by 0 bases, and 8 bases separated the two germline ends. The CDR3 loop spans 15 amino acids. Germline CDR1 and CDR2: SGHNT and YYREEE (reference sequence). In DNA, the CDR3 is TGTGCCAGCAGCTTGACCGGGTTCTCTGGAAACACCATATATTTT. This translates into CASSLTGFSGNTIYF. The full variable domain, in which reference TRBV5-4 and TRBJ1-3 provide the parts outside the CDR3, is ETGVTQSPTHLIKTRGQQVTLRCSSQSGHNTVSWYQQALGQGPQFIFQYYREEENGRGNFPPRFSGLQFPNYSSELNVNALELDDSALYLCASSLTGFSGNTIYFGEGSWLTVV.

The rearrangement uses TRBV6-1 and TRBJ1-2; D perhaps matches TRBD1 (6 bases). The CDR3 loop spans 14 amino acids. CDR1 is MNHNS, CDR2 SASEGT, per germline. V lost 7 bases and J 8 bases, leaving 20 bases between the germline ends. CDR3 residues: CASNGGLTALGYTF. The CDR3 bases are TGTGCCAGCAACGGGGGGCTCACTGCGCTGGGCTACACCTTC.

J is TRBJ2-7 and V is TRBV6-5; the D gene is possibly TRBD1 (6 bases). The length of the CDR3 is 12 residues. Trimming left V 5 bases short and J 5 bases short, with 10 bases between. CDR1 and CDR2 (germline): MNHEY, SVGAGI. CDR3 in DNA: TGTGCCAGCAGTCTCACAGGGAACGAGCAGTACTTC. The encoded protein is CASSLTGNEQYF.

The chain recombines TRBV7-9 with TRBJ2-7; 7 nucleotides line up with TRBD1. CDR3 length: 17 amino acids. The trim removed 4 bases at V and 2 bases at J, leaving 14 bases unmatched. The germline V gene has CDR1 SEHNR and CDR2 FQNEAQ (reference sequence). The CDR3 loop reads CASSSSDRADHAYEQYF. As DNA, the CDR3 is TGTGCCAGCAGCTCGTCCGACAGGGCCGATCACGCCTACGAGCAGTACTTC.

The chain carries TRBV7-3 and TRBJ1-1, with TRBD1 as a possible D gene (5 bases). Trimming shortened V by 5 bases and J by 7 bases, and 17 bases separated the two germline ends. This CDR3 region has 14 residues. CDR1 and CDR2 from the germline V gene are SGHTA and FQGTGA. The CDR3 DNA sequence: TGTGCCAGCAGCCCGGTAGGGGAAGTCGGTGAAGCTTTCTTT. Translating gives CASSPVGEVGEAFF.

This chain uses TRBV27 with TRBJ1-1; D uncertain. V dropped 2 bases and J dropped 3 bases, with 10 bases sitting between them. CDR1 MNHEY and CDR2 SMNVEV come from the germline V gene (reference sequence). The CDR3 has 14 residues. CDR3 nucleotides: TGTGCCAGCAGTTTAAATTGGGGTTACACTGAAGCTTTCTTT. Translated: CASSLNWGYTEAFF.

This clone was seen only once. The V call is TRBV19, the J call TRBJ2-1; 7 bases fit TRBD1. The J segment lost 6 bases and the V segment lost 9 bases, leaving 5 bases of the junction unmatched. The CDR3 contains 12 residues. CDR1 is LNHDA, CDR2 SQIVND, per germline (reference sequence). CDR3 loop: CASRQGGNEQFF. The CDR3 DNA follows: TGTGCCAGCCGACAGGGTGGCAATGAGCAGTTCTTC.

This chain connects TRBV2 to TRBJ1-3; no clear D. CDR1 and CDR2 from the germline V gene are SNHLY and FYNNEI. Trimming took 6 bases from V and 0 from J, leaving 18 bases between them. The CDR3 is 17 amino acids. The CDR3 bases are TGTGCCAGCAGGGATCTTCAAGGATCATTCTCTGGAAACACCATATATTTT. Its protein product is CASRDLQGSFSGNTIYF.

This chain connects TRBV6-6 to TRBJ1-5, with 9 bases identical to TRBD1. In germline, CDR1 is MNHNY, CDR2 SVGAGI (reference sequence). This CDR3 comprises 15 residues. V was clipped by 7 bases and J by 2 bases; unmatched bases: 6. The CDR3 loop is CASKGDRAGNQPQHF. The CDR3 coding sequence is TGTGCCAGCAAGGGGGACAGGGCGGGCAATCAGCCCCAGCATTTT.

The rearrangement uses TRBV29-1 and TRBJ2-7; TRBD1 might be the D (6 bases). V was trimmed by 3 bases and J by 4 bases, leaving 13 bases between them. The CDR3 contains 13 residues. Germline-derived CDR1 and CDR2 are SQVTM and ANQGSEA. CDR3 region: CSVDRTDSYEQYF. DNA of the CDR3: TGCAGCGTTGACAGGACAGACTCTTACGAGCAGTACTTC.

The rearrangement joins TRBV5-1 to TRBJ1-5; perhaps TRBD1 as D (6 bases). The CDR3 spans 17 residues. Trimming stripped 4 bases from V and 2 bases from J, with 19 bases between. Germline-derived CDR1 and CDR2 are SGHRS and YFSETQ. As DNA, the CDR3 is TGCGCCAGCAGCGCCCTGCCCTCAGAGGGGGGCAATCAGCCCCAGCATTTT. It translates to CASSALPSEGGNQPQHF.

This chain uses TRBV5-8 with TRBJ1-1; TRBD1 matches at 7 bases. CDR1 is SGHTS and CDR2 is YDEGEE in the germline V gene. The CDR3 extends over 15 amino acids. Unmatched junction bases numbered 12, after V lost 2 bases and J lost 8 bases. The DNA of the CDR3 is TGTGCCAGCAGCTTACAGGGGAATGGTAGGGAGGAAGCTTTCTTT. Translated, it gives CASSLQGNGREEAFF.

CDR3: CASSIQTGKGEKLFF. In DNA form, the CDR3 reads TGTGCCAGTAGTATACAAACCGGGAAGGGTGAAAAACTGTTTTTT. The rearrangement joins TRBV19 to TRBJ1-4; D call uncertain. Deletions cut 2 bases from V and 7 bases from J, with 14 bases between. Per the germline V gene, CDR1 is LNHDA and CDR2 is SQIVND (reference sequence). The CDR3 totals 15 residues.

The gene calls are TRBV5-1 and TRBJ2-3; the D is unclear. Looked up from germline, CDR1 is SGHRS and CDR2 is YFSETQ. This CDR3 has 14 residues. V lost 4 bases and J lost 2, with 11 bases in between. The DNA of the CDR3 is TGCGCCAGCAGCCACGACACGTTCACAGATACGCAGTATTTT. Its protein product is CASSHDTFTDTQYF.